The T cell receptor (beta chain) under discussion was sequenced for a study of T cell responses to AZD1222 COVID-19 vaccine. CDR1 and CDR2 from the germline V gene are LNHNV and YYDKDF (reference sequence). This CDR3 is built from 15 residues. V was trimmed by 6 bases and J by 1 base, leaving 13 bases between them. Libraries were prepared by immunoSEQ multiplex PCR; TCRdb keeps only in-frame clonotypes and omits some of them. The sample consists of about 110,000 clones, around 90% of them appearing once. The study's findings and limits: At study baseline, merely over 5 AZD1222 recipients were seropositive. Dominant CD4 TCR responses targeted spike regions 160-218 and 743-854. White British donors predominated, females outnumbered males, and clonal diversity was possibly underestimated. Variant regions that are unmutated are reportedly the target of nearly half of spike-specific TCRs.

As for this clone: Its antigen remains unidentified.

The chain uses TRBV15 and TRBJ2-1; D may be TRBD2 (6 bases). Source: peripheral blood, taken on day 0 of AZD1222 vaccination. This clonotype originated in an adult in good health. The CDR3 loop reads CATRGGAVSYNEQFF. The CDR3 bases are TGTGCCACCAGAGGAGGGGCGGTGTCCTACAATGAGCAGTTCTTC.